The 3 T cell receptor beta chains below were found in one sample sequenced in a study of blood T cell repertoires in COVID-19. Sequencing used immunoSEQ multiplex PCR; TCRdb keeps in-frame clones, though not all of them. The table lists 75,000 to 90,000 clones, 90% of them singletons, with around 0.97% in the top ten. Material: peripheral blood. Receptor source: a woman aged 50 to 60 in a cohort sampled during active COVID-19.

Only one count was recorded for this clone. The chain carries TRBV11-2 and TRBJ2-5; TRBD2 aligns across 8 bases. Germline trimming cut 5 bases from V and 1 base from J; bases unmatched to any gene: 6. The V gene's germline CDR1 is SGHAT and CDR2 FQNNGV. The length of the CDR3 is 15 residues. The CDR3, as DNA: TGTGCCAGCAGCCCCCGGGAGGGCGCCCAAGAGACCCAGTACTTC. Translation gives CASSPREGAQETQYF.

The chain is built from TRBV6-2 or TRBV6-3 and TRBJ2-5, with unresolved D. The germline V gene has CDR1 MNHEY and CDR2 SVGEGT. The CDR3 spans 14 residues. With 6 bases removed from V and 7 bases from J, the gap between germline ends came to 18 bases. The CDR3 DNA is TGTGCCAGCAGCCTCAGGTTGGAAGGTGGGACCCAGTACTTC. Translation: CASSLRLEGGTQYF.

The rearrangement joins TRBV5-4 to TRBJ2-7; 9 nucleotides agree with TRBD1. The CDR3 spans 13 residues. Trimming cost V 3 bases and J 4 bases; bases outside gene matches: 2. Germline CDR1 SGHNT, CDR2 YYREEE (reference sequence). CDR3 sequence: CASSWDRVYEQYF. Written as DNA, the CDR3 is TGTGCCAGCAGCTGGGACAGGGTGTACGAGCAGTACTTC.